A selection of T cell receptor beta chains follows, all from one sample in a study of blood T cells in healthy people across ages. TCRdb processed the 5' RACE reads anew with MiXCR; each CDR3 protein has one entry. Found here are roughly 1,800,000 distinct CDR3 sequences, roughly 52% of them singletons; the top ten hold less than 2.5%. The material sequenced was blood. These receptors all come from a woman in her thirties or forties in good health. Each CDR3 is given with its conserved first and last residue. The D gene is left open where the match is weak. The size field is filled for only some rows; it gives once, few, many or a size class.

CDR3 protein: CASSPGTGFSSEQFF
CDR3 DNA: TGTGCCAGCTCTCCCGGGACAGGGTTTAGTAGTGAGCAGTTCTTC
J gene: TRBJ2-1
D gene: TRBD1
V gene: TRBV6-4
clone size: few

CDR3 protein: CASSRNQGMGDYGYTF
CDR3 DNA: TGTGCCAGCAGTCGTAATCAGGGTATGGGGGACTATGGCTACACCTTC
J gene: TRBJ1-2
D gene: -
V gene: TRBV28
clone size: once

CDR3 protein: CASSTIRGNYEQFF
CDR3 DNA: TGTGCCAGCAGTACTATCCGGGGTAACTATGAGCAGTTCTTC
J gene: TRBJ2-1
D gene: -
V gene: TRBV7-2
clone size: few

CDR3 protein: CASSNGVPGETQYF
CDR3 DNA: TGTGCCAGCAGCAACGGGGTTCCAGGGGAGACCCAGTACTTC
J gene: TRBJ2-5
D gene: -
V gene: TRBV7-9
clone size: few

CDR3 protein: CASSLGRSPSSYEQYF
CDR3 DNA: TGTGCCAGCAGCTTAGGTAGGAGCCCGAGCTCCTACGAGCAGTACTTC
J gene: TRBJ2-7
D gene: -
V gene: TRBV7-2
clone size: -

CDR3 protein: CASSQMAGGYEQYF
CDR3 DNA: TGTGCCAGCAGCCAAATGGCTGGGGGCTACGAGCAGTACTTC
J gene: TRBJ2-7
D gene: -
V gene: TRBV3-1
clone size: -

CDR3 protein: CASSLEHRRFF
CDR3 DNA: TGCGCCAGCAGCCTCGAGCATCGGCGGTTCTTC
J gene: TRBJ2-1
D gene: -
V gene: TRBV4-1
clone size: -

CDR3 protein: CSASWGVGAYNEQFF
CDR3 DNA: TGCAGTGCTAGTTGGGGTGTAGGGGCCTACAATGAGCAGTTCTTC
J gene: TRBJ2-1
D gene: -
V gene: TRBV20-1
clone size: -

CDR3 protein: CASSPSVVADTQYF
CDR3 DNA: TGCGCCAGCAGCCCTAGTGTAGTCGCGGATACGCAGTATTTT
J gene: TRBJ2-3
D gene: -
V gene: TRBV5-1
clone size: -

CDR3 protein: CASSKREGGNQPQHF
CDR3 DNA: TGTGCCAGCAGTAAACGGGAAGGGGGTAATCAGCCCCAGCATTTT
J gene: TRBJ1-5
D gene: -
V gene: TRBV6-2/TRBV6-3
clone size: -

CDR3 protein: CASSEGPSGPTDTQYF
CDR3 DNA: TGTGCCAGCAGTGAGGGGCCTAGCGGGCCCACAGATACGCAGTATTTT
J gene: TRBJ2-3
D gene: TRBD2
V gene: TRBV2
clone size: once

CDR3 protein: CASSLEGGMRNEQFF
CDR3 DNA: TGCGCCAGCAGTCTAGAGGGAGGTATGCGCAATGAGCAGTTCTTC
J gene: TRBJ2-1
D gene: -
V gene: TRBV4-3
clone size: -

CDR3 protein: CASSRIQGEGQEKLFF
CDR3 DNA: TGCGCCAGCAGCCGGATTCAGGGGGAAGGGCAAGAAAAACTGTTTTTT
J gene: TRBJ1-4
D gene: TRBD1
V gene: TRBV4-3
clone size: -

CDR3 protein: CASSEGTGASYEQYF
CDR3 DNA: TGTGCCAGCAGTGAGGGGACTGGGGCATCCTACGAGCAGTACTTC
J gene: TRBJ2-7
D gene: -
V gene: TRBV6-1
clone size: -

CDR3 protein: CASSQVFRGSADTQYF
CDR3 DNA: TGTGCCAGCAGCCAAGTGTTCAGGGGAAGTGCAGATACGCAGTATTTT
J gene: TRBJ2-3
D gene: -
V gene: TRBV4-2
clone size: few

CDR3 protein: CASSSWTSGVTDTQYF
CDR3 DNA: TGTGCCAGCAGCTCATGGACTAGCGGGGTGACAGATACGCAGTATTTT
J gene: TRBJ2-3
D gene: TRBD2
V gene: TRBV4-2
clone size: -

CDR3 protein: CASSGQGGRNQPQHF
CDR3 DNA: TGTGCCAGCAGTGGCCAGGGGGGGAGGAATCAGCCCCAGCATTTT
J gene: TRBJ1-5
D gene: TRBD1
V gene: TRBV6-2/TRBV6-3
clone size: -

CDR3 protein: CASSPGGVLGSYEQYF
CDR3 DNA: TGTGCCAGCAGCCCAGGGGGGGTATTGGGGTCCTACGAGCAGTACTTC
J gene: TRBJ2-7
D gene: -
V gene: TRBV9
clone size: -

CDR3 protein: CASSPQRAGGLKNEQFF
CDR3 DNA: TGTGCCAGCAGCCCTCAAAGGGCCGGGGGCTTGAAAAATGAGCAGTTCTTC
J gene: TRBJ2-1
D gene: -
V gene: TRBV7-2
clone size: -

CDR3 protein: CASMGREEGVAKNIQYF
CDR3 DNA: TGTGCCAGCATGGGCAGGGAAGAGGGTGTAGCCAAAAACATTCAGTACTTC
J gene: TRBJ2-4
D gene: -
V gene: TRBV27
clone size: once

CDR3 protein: CASSEWVAGENEQFF
CDR3 DNA: TGTGCCAGCAGTGAATGGGTAGCGGGGGAGAATGAGCAGTTCTTC
J gene: TRBJ2-1
D gene: TRBD2
V gene: TRBV25-1
clone size: -

CDR3 protein: CASSLNGGGQPQHF
CDR3 DNA: TGTGCCAGCAGCTTAAATGGTGGGGGACAGCCCCAGCATTTT
J gene: TRBJ1-5
D gene: -
V gene: TRBV7-3
clone size: few

CDR3 protein: CSVEGAVGTEAFF
CDR3 DNA: TGCAGCGTTGAGGGGGCCGTGGGCACTGAAGCTTTCTTT
J gene: TRBJ1-1
D gene: -
V gene: TRBV29-1
clone size: -

CDR3 protein: CASGGGLAGNEQFF
CDR3 DNA: TGTGCCAGCGGTGGGGGACTAGCGGGAAATGAGCAGTTCTTC
J gene: TRBJ2-1
D gene: TRBD2
V gene: TRBV7-9
clone size: once

CDR3 protein: CSARGLPGGPIWETQYF
CDR3 DNA: TGCAGTGCTAGAGGCTTGCCGGGGGGGCCGATCTGGGAGACCCAGTACTTC
J gene: TRBJ2-5
D gene: TRBD2
V gene: TRBV20-1
clone size: few

CDR3 protein: CNVDAGVGQPQHF
CDR3 DNA: TGCAACGTTGACGCAGGGGTGGGTCAGCCCCAGCATTTT
J gene: TRBJ1-5
D gene: -
V gene: TRBV29-1
clone size: -

CDR3 protein: CASSLEGYEQFF
CDR3 DNA: TGCGCCAGCAGCTTGGAGGGTTATGAGCAGTTCTTC
J gene: TRBJ2-1
D gene: -
V gene: TRBV5-1
clone size: many

CDR3 protein: CASSQAVDLRTDTQYF
CDR3 DNA: TGTGCCAGCAGCCAAGCGGTGGACCTACGCACAGATACGCAGTATTTT
J gene: TRBJ2-3
D gene: -
V gene: TRBV4-2
clone size: few

CDR3 protein: CAGSELEGAEQFF
CDR3 DNA: TGTGCCGGCAGTGAATTAGAAGGCGCTGAGCAGTTCTTC
J gene: TRBJ2-1
D gene: -
V gene: TRBV25-1
clone size: -

CDR3 protein: CASSLLENPGLAGKEQFF
CDR3 DNA: TGTGCCAGCAGTTTGCTCGAAAACCCGGGACTAGCGGGGAAGGAGCAGTTCTTC
J gene: TRBJ2-1
D gene: TRBD2
V gene: TRBV6-2/TRBV6-3
clone size: few

CDR3 protein: CASSYPLAEQYF
CDR3 DNA: TGTGCCAGCAGTTACCCCCTCGCCGAGCAGTACTTC
J gene: TRBJ2-7
D gene: -
V gene: TRBV6-2/TRBV6-3
clone size: -

CDR3 protein: CASSPTGNFEETQYF
CDR3 DNA: TGTGCCAGCAGCCCCACCGGGAACTTCGAGGAGACCCAGTACTTC
J gene: TRBJ2-5
D gene: -
V gene: TRBV5-4
clone size: -

CDR3 protein: CASSFAGGPQEQYF
CDR3 DNA: TGTGCCAGCAGTTTTGCGGGGGGGCCACAAGAGCAGTACTTC
J gene: TRBJ2-7
D gene: TRBD2
V gene: TRBV27
clone size: once

CDR3 protein: CASSRTAASYEQYF
CDR3 DNA: TGTGCCAGCAGTCGGACAGCTGCAAGCTACGAGCAGTACTTC
J gene: TRBJ2-7
D gene: -
V gene: TRBV6-5
clone size: few

CDR3 protein: CASSEFRGTGNTGELFF
CDR3 DNA: TGTGCCAGCAGTGAGTTTCGCGGGACAGGGAACACCGGGGAGCTGTTTTTT
J gene: TRBJ2-2
D gene: TRBD1
V gene: TRBV25-1
clone size: -

CDR3 protein: CASSQDRWLTQYF
CDR3 DNA: TGCGCCAGCAGCCAAGATCGCTGGCTTACCCAGTACTTC
J gene: TRBJ2-7
D gene: -
V gene: TRBV4-3
clone size: few

CDR3 protein: CASSQTSGGRNTQYF
CDR3 DNA: TGTGCCAGCAGCCAGACTAGCGGGGGTAGAAATACGCAGTATTTT
J gene: TRBJ2-3
D gene: TRBD2
V gene: TRBV7-2
clone size: few

CDR3 protein: CASQGLGNTEAFF
CDR3 DNA: TGTGCCAGCCAGGGTCTCGGGAACACTGAAGCTTTCTTT
J gene: TRBJ1-1
D gene: -
V gene: TRBV27
clone size: -

CDR3 protein: CASGGTYSETQYF
CDR3 DNA: TGTGCCAGCGGAGGGACATATTCAGAGACCCAGTACTTC
J gene: TRBJ2-5
D gene: -
V gene: TRBV11-1
clone size: -

CDR3 protein: CASRLRDRGLGLYGYTF
CDR3 DNA: TGTGCCAGCAGACTCCGGGACAGGGGCCTGGGTCTCTATGGCTACACCTTC
J gene: TRBJ1-2
D gene: TRBD1
V gene: TRBV27
clone size: once

CDR3 protein: CASSSRGSRQETQYF
CDR3 DNA: TGTGCCAGCAGCTCACGGGGCAGTAGACAAGAGACCCAGTACTTC
J gene: TRBJ2-5
D gene: -
V gene: TRBV7-9
clone size: -

CDR3 protein: CASSSLGQGERGEQYF
CDR3 DNA: TGTGCCAGCAGTTCCCTCGGACAGGGCGAGAGGGGCGAGCAGTACTTC
J gene: TRBJ2-7
D gene: TRBD1
V gene: TRBV6-2/TRBV6-3
clone size: -

CDR3 protein: CASSLLGGLETQYF
CDR3 DNA: TGTGCCAGCAGTTTACTAGGGGGCCTAGAGACCCAGTACTTC
J gene: TRBJ2-5
D gene: TRBD1
V gene: TRBV27
clone size: -

CDR3 protein: CASSLRDARLEAFF
CDR3 DNA: TGTGCCAGCAGTCTCAGGGACGCCCGGCTGGAGGCTTTCTTT
J gene: TRBJ1-1
D gene: -
V gene: TRBV12-3/TRBV12-4
clone size: -

CDR3 protein: CASSQERGGPVKTQYF
CDR3 DNA: TGTGCCAGCAGCCAAGAGCGGGGGGGCCCTGTGAAGACCCAGTACTTC
J gene: TRBJ2-5
D gene: TRBD2
V gene: TRBV3-1
clone size: -

CDR3 protein: CASSTTGASGEQYF
CDR3 DNA: TGTGCCAGCAGTACTACCGGGGCCTCCGGCGAGCAGTACTTC
J gene: TRBJ2-7
D gene: -
V gene: TRBV6-2/TRBV6-3
clone size: -